These 20 T cell receptor beta chains were all obtained from the same sample, sequenced in a study of cytomegalovirus exposure and HLA in healthy donors. 60 Vbeta and 13 Jbeta primers were used in PCR. Sequencing used immunoSEQ multiplex PCR; TCRdb keeps in-frame clones, though not all of them. The sample has 150,000 to 180,000 clones, around 81% seen once. Sequencing was performed on PBMCs. Source of these receptors: a middle-aged woman in good health and CMV-seropositive.

Concerning this clone: This sample includes further DNA sequences coding for the same CDR3. This sequence joins TRBV9 and TRBJ2-1, with 8 bases lining up with TRBD2. Germline V gene lookup returns CDR1 SGDLS and CDR2 YYNGEE. The CDR3 contains 15 residues. After removal of 4 bases from V and 4 bases from J, the junction contained 7 bases not matched to a gene. This CDR3 is CASSPTSGSYNEQFF. Written as DNA, the CDR3 is TGTGCCAGCAGCCCCACTAGCGGAAGTTACAATGAGCAGTTCTTC.

This chain connects TRBV5-1 to TRBJ2-2; D ambiguous. CDR3 length: 14 amino acids. Deletions cut 2 bases from V and 0 bases from J, with 5 bases between. Germline-derived CDR1 and CDR2 are SGHRS and YFSETQ. The CDR3, as DNA: TGCGCCAGCAGCTTAGGAGCGAACACCGGGGAGCTGTTTTTT. Protein: CASSLGANTGELFF.

The genes are TRBV5-1 and TRBJ2-2, with 9 bases lining up with TRBD2. V was clipped by 1 base and J by 8 bases; unmatched bases: 6. The CDR3 loop spans 15 amino acids. Germline V gene sequence: CDR1 SGHRS, CDR2 YFSETQ. This CDR3 is CASSLPSGTGGELFF. For the CDR3, the DNA is TGCGCCAGCAGCTTGCCTAGCGGGACCGGTGGGGAGCTGTTTTTT.

This clone was found a few times. CDR3 in amino acids: CASSSQGSYNEQFF. The CDR3 DNA reads TGTGCCAGTAGTTCGCAGGGCTCCTACAATGAGCAGTTCTTC. V usage is TRBV19 and J usage is TRBJ2-1; weak D call: TRBD1 (5 bases). CDR1 and CDR2 (germline): LNHDA, SQIVND (reference sequence). The length of the CDR3 is 14 residues. Trimming took 5 bases from V and 0 from J, leaving 8 bases between them.

V and J are TRBV4-1 and TRBJ2-7; 13 nucleotides match TRBD2. Germline V gene sequence: CDR1 MGHRA, CDR2 YSYEKL. V was clipped by 4 bases and J by 6 bases; unmatched bases: 0. The CDR3 totals 13 residues. The CDR3 reads CASSRTSGGEQYF. CDR3 in DNA: TGCGCCAGCAGCCGGACTAGCGGGGGCGAGCAGTACTTC.

The chain recombines TRBV7-9 with TRBJ2-2; D is unclear. This CDR3 contains 16 residues. Per germline, CDR1 SEHNR and CDR2 FQNEAQ (reference sequence). Deletions cut 3 bases from V and 0 bases from J, with 11 bases between. CDR3 in amino acids: CASSFRSAANTGELFF. CDR3 nucleotide sequence: TGTGCCAGCAGCTTTCGCAGCGCGGCGAACACCGGGGAGCTGTTTTTT. Filled out from reference TRBV7-9 and TRBJ2-2, the complete variable domain reads DTGVSQNPRHKITKRGQNVTFRCDPISEHNRLYWYRQTLGQGPEFLTYFQNEAQLEKSRLLSDRFSAERPKGSFSTLEIQRTEQGDSAMYLCASSFRSAANTGELFFGEGSRLTVL.

A few counts support this clone. The CDR3 region is CASSIDGYLKRGGRNEQFF. In DNA, the CDR3 is TGTGCCAGTAGTATAGATGGCTATTTGAAGCGGGGGGGGAGGAATGAGCAGTTCTTC. V is TRBV19 and J is TRBJ2-1; 10 bases align to TRBD2. CDR3 length: 19 residues. Germline V gene sequence: CDR1 LNHDA, CDR2 SQIVND (reference sequence). V dropped 0 bases and J dropped 7; count of bases not matched to a gene: 15. Together with reference TRBV19 and TRBJ2-1, the CDR3 gives the full variable domain: DGGITQSPKYLFRKEGQNVTLSCEQNLNHDAMYWYRQDPGQGLRLIYYSQIVNDFQKGDIAEGYSVSREKKESFPLTVTSAQKNPTAFYLCASSIDGYLKRGGRNEQFFGPGTRLTVL.

The chain combines TRBV6-5 with TRBJ2-7, with a tentative D call TRBD2 (5 bases). This CDR3 has 13 amino acids. Germline CDR1 is MNHEY and CDR2 is SVGAGI. Deletions cut 6 bases from V and 0 bases from J, with 9 bases between. CDR3 residues: CASSGGFSYEQYF. CDR3 bases: TGTGCCAGCAGCGGAGGCTTCTCCTACGAGCAGTACTTC.

There are a few counts of this clone. The chain links TRBV11-2 to TRBJ2-1; 8 bases map to TRBD2. Per the germline V gene, CDR1 is SGHAT and CDR2 is FQNNGV. This CDR3 is 16 amino acids long. V gave up 1 base and J gave up 6 bases; unmatched junction bases: 8. The DNA for the CDR3 is TGTGCCAGCAGCTTAGTTTCCGGGAGGGCCGTCAATGAGCAGTTCTTC. This encodes CASSLVSGRAVNEQFF.

The chain carries TRBV5-6 and TRBJ2-7; TRBD1 is a possible D gene (6 bases). There are 15 residues in the CDR3. The germline V gene has CDR1 SGHDT and CDR2 YYEEEE. V lost 2 bases, J lost 2 bases, and 14 bases lay in between. This CDR3 is CASSFGDTVAYEQYF. The DNA for the CDR3 is TGTGCCAGCAGCTTTGGGGACACGGTTGCCTACGAGCAGTACTTC.

This sequence joins TRBV7-9 and TRBJ2-7; D is uncertain. From germline, CDR1 is SEHNR and CDR2 FQNEAQ (reference sequence). Trimming stripped 4 bases from V and 5 bases from J, with 12 bases between. The CDR3 is made up of 13 amino acids. As DNA, the CDR3 is TGTGCCAGCAGCTCCCGGGTGGTTGACGAGCAGTACTTC. It specifies CASSSRVVDEQYF.

V is TRBV30 and J is TRBJ2-7; TRBD1 agrees at 9 bases. The CDR3 is 15 amino acids. Trimming removed 0 bases from V and 5 bases from J; junction bases left unmatched: 8. Per the germline V gene, CDR1 is GTSNPN and CDR2 is SVGIG (reference sequence). The CDR3 loop is CAWSVGGTGNHEQYF. In DNA, the CDR3 is TGTGCCTGGAGTGTAGGCGGGACAGGGAATCACGAGCAGTACTTC.

About this clone itself: Other DNA sequences of this sample code for an identical CDR3. CDR3 in amino acids: CASSPTGNNQPQHF. Here the CDR3 DNA reads TGTGCCAGCTCGCCCACAGGGAACAATCAGCCCCAGCATTTT. The chain uses TRBV18 and TRBJ1-5, with D possibly matching TRBD1 (6 bases). V gave up 6 bases and J gave up 3 bases, with 12 bases separating them. The germline CDR1 and CDR2 sequences are KGHSH and LQKENI. CDR3 length: 14 amino acids.

The rearrangement uses TRBV27 and TRBJ1-5; D remains ambiguous. Deletions cut 4 bases from V and 0 bases from J, with 13 bases between. This CDR3 is 16 amino acids long. Germline assignment: CDR1 MNHEY and CDR2 SMNVEV (reference sequence). CDR3 nucleotides: TGTGCCAGCAGTTCACTCGGAGGGTATAGCAATCAGCCCCAGCATTTT. Its protein is CASSSLGGYSNQPQHF.

The chain is built from TRBV7-2 and TRBJ1-2, with D perhaps TRBD1 (5 bases). Germline lookup yields CDR1 SGHTA and CDR2 FQGNSA. Trimming took 3 bases from V and 5 from J, leaving 13 bases between them. The CDR3 is 14 amino acids. The CDR3 loop reads CASSFDSSSYGYTF. CDR3 nucleotide sequence: TGTGCCAGCAGCTTTGACAGCTCCTCATATGGCTACACCTTC.

The chain combines TRBV18 with TRBJ1-2; D unclear. Germline loops: CDR1 KGHSH, CDR2 LQKENI. This CDR3 region has 16 residues. V was pared by 2 bases and J by 0 bases, with 13 bases between. The CDR3 DNA reads TGTGCCAGCTCACCATTGCAAACGGTTCCTAACTATGGCTACACCTTC. It is translated as CASSPLQTVPNYGYTF.

The V gene is TRBV19, the J gene TRBJ2-6; TRBD1 might be the D (5 bases). CDR1 is LNHDA, CDR2 SQIVND, per germline (reference sequence). The CDR3 length is 15 residues. V lost 6 bases and J 4 bases, leaving 13 bases between the germline ends. This CDR3 is CASRKDSAGANVLTF. CDR3 sequence (DNA): TGTGCCAGTAGAAAAGACAGTGCGGGGGCCAACGTCCTGACTTTC.

The chain joins TRBV6-5 to TRBJ1-1; D is ambiguous. V lost 2 bases, J lost 1 base, and 5 bases lay in between. Germline assignment: CDR1 MNHEY and CDR2 SVGAGI. The CDR3 runs to 13 residues. The CDR3 nucleotides read TGTGCCAGCAGTTACGACTGGAACACTGAAGCTTTCTTT. It specifies CASSYDWNTEAFF.

The rearrangement joins TRBV5-1 to TRBJ2-7; D is ambiguous. V was shortened by 4 bases and J by 7 bases, with 15 bases between the two germline ends. The CDR3 covers 13 residues. CDR1 is SGHRS and CDR2 is YFSETQ in the germline V gene. CDR3 DNA: TGCGCCAGCAGCGGCGACTTTTTCGAGGAGCAGTACTTC. Its translation: CASSGDFFEEQYF.

Only a few counts were recorded for this clone. This sequence joins TRBV9 and TRBJ1-3, with D tentatively TRBD1 (6 bases). CDR1 is SGDLS and CDR2 is YYNGEE in the germline V gene. The CDR3 extends over 15 amino acids. The ends were cut back, 0 bases at V and 3 bases at J, with 10 bases in the middle. The CDR3 here is CASSVASGVGNTIYF. The DNA for the CDR3 is TGTGCCAGCAGCGTAGCATCAGGGGTTGGAAACACCATATATTTT.